Described below is a single T cell receptor beta chain sequence and its context. This receptor's antigen is unknown. Per-nucleotide qualities are absent, and no much larger clonotype sits a single base away. According to the germline V gene (reference sequence), CDR1 reads SGHKS and CDR2 reads YYEKEE. V is reduced by 2 bases and J by 4 bases, leaving a spacing of 10 bases between them. The CDR3 spans 13 residues, from the cysteine through the phenylalanine. Just the 39-base CDR3 DNA is kept, in frame starting at base 1. Library method: the immunoSEQ multiplex PCR assay. The table comes from immuneACCESS by way of TCRdb, which keeps in-frame sequences with V and J called. Part of the clones is missing from these tables; in studies checked, under half for an unresolved V gene and the rest for unknown reasons. A total of fewer than 65,000 clones appear in this sample, around 87% of them only once. The biggest ten clones account for roughly 5.6% of the sample.

The source of the sample is a study of technical replicates of blood from several donors (dated by TCRdb to the late 2010s). The chain couples TRBV5-5 to TRBJ2-7, with the D gene call left open. The sample comprised PBMCs. The clonotype was recovered from a human donor in good health. Some clones in this sample may be carry-over from other donors' samples. The CDR3 corresponds to CASSFPLAYEQYF. The sequence in DNA is TGTGCCAGCAGCTTTCCTCTCGCGTACGAGCAGTACTTC.